These 20 T cell receptor beta chains were sequenced from one sample in a study of T-cell reconstitution after alpha-beta-depleted transplantation in children. Unique molecular identifiers were incorporated when the TCRbeta library was constructed. Via MiXCR, TCRdb re-called the PCR reads, giving one row per CDR3 protein. The sample records about 540,000 distinct CDR3 sequences, about a quarter being singletons. This sample comprised PBMCs, obtained before TCRalphabeta/CD19-depleted stem cell transplant. Every receptor here comes from a boy under three years old with Wiskott-Aldrich syndrome, due to receive a stem cell transplant.

The chain carries TRBV11-2 and TRBJ2-1, with D possibly being TRBD1 or TRBD2 (5 bases each). Germline V gene data show CDR1 as SGHAT and CDR2 as FQNNGV. The CDR3 runs to 12 residues. Trimming removed 11 bases from V and 2 bases from J, with 10 bases in between. The DNA of the CDR3 is TGTGCCTCGGGGCGGACCTACAATGAGCAGTTCTTC. It codes for CASGRTYNEQFF.

V usage is TRBV11-1 and J usage is TRBJ2-3, with TRBD2 identical over 8 bases. V dropped 5 bases and J dropped 7; count of bases not matched to a gene: 23. The CDR3 consists of 19 residues. The V gene's germline CDR1 is SGHAT and CDR2 FQDESV (reference sequence). The CDR3: CASSPGNPSSGLRWYTQYF. As DNA, the CDR3 is TGTGCCAGCAGCCCAGGAAATCCGTCTAGCGGGTTAAGGTGGTATACGCAGTATTTT.

This sequence joins TRBV7-9 and TRBJ2-1; D is perhaps TRBD2 (5 bases). The V end lost 5 bases, the J end lost 7 bases, and 12 bases lay between the germline ends. The germline V gene has CDR1 SEHNR and CDR2 FQNEAQ (reference sequence). This CDR3 is 13 amino acids long. The CDR3 nucleotides are TGTGCCAGCAGCCAAAGTGGGAGAAATGAGCAGTTCTTC. Protein: CASSQSGRNEQFF.

The rearrangement uses TRBV6-1 and TRBJ2-3; D call uncertain. Trimming pared 5 bases from V and 0 bases from J, leaving 9 bases between. Germline CDR1 and CDR2: MNHNS and SASEGT. The length of the CDR3 is 14 residues. CDR3 loop: CASSRNPSTDTQYF. CDR3 nucleotides: TGTGCCAGCAGTAGAAATCCTAGCACAGATACGCAGTATTTT.

The J gene is TRBJ2-2, the V gene TRBV3-1, with D unclear. This CDR3 spans 14 amino acids. Trimming left V 3 bases short and J 4 bases short, with 9 bases between. Germline lookup yields CDR1 LGHDT and CDR2 YNNKEL (reference sequence). In DNA form, the CDR3 reads TGTGCCAGCAGCCACCACGGAATCACCGGGGAGCTGTTTTTT. Its translation is CASSHHGITGELFF. Combining the CDR3 with reference TRBV3-1 and TRBJ2-2 gives the whole variable domain DTAVSQTPKYLVTQMGNDKSIKCEQNLGHDTMYWYKQDSKKFLKIMFSYNNKELIINETVPNRFSPKSPDKAHLNLHINSLELGDSAVYFCASSHHGITGELFFGEGSRLTVL.

CDR3 protein: CASSLGGAATDTQYF. The CDR3 DNA reads TGCGCCAGCAGCTTAGGTGGCGCCGCCACAGATACGCAGTATTTT. The chain joins TRBV5-1 to TRBJ2-3; D not certain. The ends were cut back, 2 bases at V and 2 bases at J, with 12 bases in the middle. The CDR3 runs to 15 residues. The germline CDR1 and CDR2 sequences are SGHRS and YFSETQ. Drawing the rest from reference TRBV5-1 and TRBJ2-3, the complete variable domain is KAGVTQTPRYLIKTRGQQVTLSCSPISGHRSVSWYQQTPGQGLQFLFEYFSETQRNKGNFPGRFSGRQFSNSRSEMNVSTLELGDSALYLCASSLGGAATDTQYFGPGTRLTVL.

The chain employs TRBV5-1 and TRBJ2-7, with 13 positions matching TRBD2. Germline values: CDR1 SGHRS, CDR2 YFSETQ. CDR3 length: 17 amino acids. With 4 bases clipped from V and 2 bases from J, the junction kept 9 bases outside the gene matches. CDR3 bases: TGCGCCAGCAGCGAGATACCGGGACTAGCGGGAACCTACGAGCAGTACTTC. Encoded protein: CASSEIPGLAGTYEQYF.

The sample holds a few counts of this clonotype. The genes are TRBV3-1 and TRBJ2-7; 8 bases are shared with TRBD2. The CDR3 consists of 14 residues. V trimming: 5 bases; J trimming: 3 bases; junction bases outside the gene matches: 6. The V gene's germline CDR1 is LGHDT and CDR2 YNNKEL (reference sequence). The CDR3 DNA is TGTGCCAGCAGCTCACTAGCGGCCGACTACGAGCAGTACTTC. Amino acids: CASSSLAADYEQYF.

The chain combines TRBV12-3 or TRBV12-4 with TRBJ2-7, with TRBD2 identical over 14 bases. The CDR3 sequence is 17 residues long. Unmatched junction bases numbered 11, after V lost 0 bases and J lost 10 bases. The CDR3 reads CASSLALTSGRAGLQYF. The CDR3, as DNA: TGTGCCAGCAGTTTAGCGCTGACTAGCGGGAGGGCCGGGCTTCAGTACTTC.

This clonotype has only a few counts. The chain recombines TRBV20-1 with TRBJ1-4; TRBD1 agrees at 9 bases. The CDR3 covers 13 residues. V was pared by 6 bases and J by 7 bases, with 6 bases of the junction left unmatched. Germline assignment: CDR1 DFQATT and CDR2 SNEGSKA (reference sequence). The CDR3 spells CSATQGAREKLFF. The CDR3 region has the DNA TGCAGTGCCACACAGGGGGCGCGTGAAAAACTGTTTTTT.

The chain recombines TRBV29-1 with TRBJ1-2; D uncertain. The V gene lost 4 bases and the J gene lost 0 bases, with 9 bases spanning the gap. Germline CDR1 reads SQVTM; CDR2 reads ANQGSEA. The CDR3 sequence is 13 residues long. The CDR3 nucleotides are TGCAGCGTTGGGGCCACAGCTAACTATGGCTACACCTTC. It is translated as CSVGATANYGYTF.

The J gene is TRBJ2-1, the V gene TRBV20-1; D might be TRBD2 (5 bases). The CDR3 has 16 amino acids. The V gene's germline CDR1 is DFQATT and CDR2 SNEGSKA (reference sequence). Trimming pared 0 bases from V and 5 bases from J, leaving 17 bases between. The CDR3 nucleotides are TGCAGTGCTAGAGATTTGACGGGAAGTTCGGACAATGAGCAGTTCTTC. Translation: CSARDLTGSSDNEQFF.

This chain uses TRBV5-1 with TRBJ1-2; 10 positions match TRBD1. The trim removed 4 bases at V and 3 bases at J, leaving 9 bases unmatched. Germline-derived CDR1 and CDR2 are SGHRS and YFSETQ. The CDR3 is 16 amino acids. As DNA, the CDR3 is TGCGCCAGCAGCGCCGCGACAGGGGGCAGTTACTATGGCTACACCTTC. It translates to CASSAATGGSYYGYTF.

This clonotype was observed a few times. The rearrangement joins TRBV15 to TRBJ2-7; no clear D gene. This CDR3 has 15 amino acids. Trimming pared 0 bases from V and 6 bases from J, leaving 15 bases between. Germline V lookup: CDR1 LNHNV, CDR2 YYDKDF (reference sequence). The CDR3 here is CATSRDPVVQGEQYF. The CDR3 coding sequence is TGTGCCACCAGCAGAGATCCCGTGGTACAAGGCGAGCAGTACTTC. Variable domain in full (rest from reference TRBV15 and TRBJ2-7): DAMVIQNPRYQVTQFGKPVTLSCSQTLNHNVMYWYQQKSSQAPKLLFHYYDKDFNNEADTPDNFQSRRPNTSFCFLDIRSPGLGDTAMYLCATSRDPVVQGEQYFGPGTRLTVT.

This clonotype was seen a few times. V usage is TRBV20-1 and J usage is TRBJ2-7; 9 positions agree with TRBD2. Germline V CDR1 and CDR2: DFQATT, SNEGSKA (reference sequence). V was pared by 5 bases and J by 4 bases, with 9 bases of the junction left unmatched. The CDR3 sequence is 14 residues long. The CDR3 region is CSALTTSGIYEQYF. The CDR3 DNA reads as TGCAGTGCTCTAACGACTAGCGGTATTTACGAGCAGTACTTC.

This clonotype showed up just a few times. The chain uses TRBV4-1 and TRBJ2-2; D call uncertain. V lost 0 bases and J 1 base, leaving 12 bases between the germline ends. This CDR3 is 17 amino acids long. From germline, CDR1 is MGHRA and CDR2 YSYEKL. CDR3 sequence reads: CASSQDLRLRNTGELFF. The CDR3 nucleotides are TGCGCCAGCAGCCAAGATCTACGACTGAGGAACACCGGGGAGCTGTTTTTT.

The chain recombines TRBV30 with TRBJ1-3; D gene ambiguous. V was shortened by 4 bases and J by 0 bases, with 7 bases between the two germline ends. The CDR3 extends over 13 amino acids. CDR1 is GTSNPN and CDR2 is SVGIG in the germline V gene (reference sequence). The CDR3 protein is CAWTQDSGNTIYF. In DNA, the CDR3 is TGTGCCTGGACGCAGGACTCTGGAAACACCATATATTTT.

This chain connects TRBV11-3 to TRBJ2-3, with 7 bases matching TRBD1. This CDR3 is built from 16 residues. The V segment lost 3 bases and the J segment 4 bases; nucleotides outside the gene matches: 10. Per germline, CDR1 SGHNT and CDR2 YENEEA. In DNA, the CDR3 is TGTGCCAGCAGCTTGGGGGACAGCCGTTTTCCAGATACGCAGTATTTT. Its translation: CASSLGDSRFPDTQYF.

The chain recombines TRBV6-4 with TRBJ2-7, with TRBD2 identical over 9 bases. The length of the CDR3 is 17 residues. CDR1 is MRHNA and CDR2 is SNTAGT in the germline V gene. The trim removed 2 bases at V and 6 bases at J, leaving 14 bases unmatched. CDR3 protein: CASSDPTWVAGVREQYF. The CDR3 coding sequence is TGTGCCAGCAGTGACCCTACGTGGGTAGCGGGAGTTCGCGAGCAGTACTTC.

A few counts support this clonotype. This chain connects TRBV4-2 to TRBJ2-3; D is possibly TRBD2 (7 bases). Between the trimmed V and J ends, which lost 2 bases and 1 base, there was a span of 16 bases. The V gene's germline CDR1 is LGHNA and CDR2 YNFKEQ. The CDR3 has 17 residues. The CDR3 sequence: CASSQWGGGGGTDTQYF. In nucleotides, the CDR3 is TGTGCCAGCAGCCAATGGGGCGGAGGGGGGGGCACAGATACGCAGTATTTT.